These 20 T cell receptor beta chains share one sample of origin, sequenced in a study of CD8 T cells in Susac syndrome. Reverse transcription of about 0.5 to 1 ug RNA was carried out with random hexamers. MiXCR was run by TCRdb on the immunoSEQ multiplex PCR reads, yielding one entry per CDR3 protein. This sample carries approximately 130,000 distinct CDR3 sequences, around 90% of them seen once, and the ten largest clones take about 0.23%. The specimen was CD8+ T cells from PBMCs. These receptors originate from a human donor with multiple sclerosis.

This clonotype is a singleton in its sample. V and J are TRBV15 and TRBJ2-5, with 7 bases identical to TRBD2. The length of the CDR3 is 14 residues. Germline lookup yields CDR1 LNHNV and CDR2 YYDKDF (reference sequence). J was trimmed by 2 bases and V by 0 bases; bases with no gene match: 0. The CDR3 DNA reads TGTGCCACCAGCAGAGAACTAGCGCAAGAGACCCAGTACTTC. Residues: CATSRELAQETQYF.

Here the CDR3 DNA reads TGCGCCAGCAGCCAGTTATTGAGGGGGGCCAACGTCCTGACTTTC. Translated: CASSQLLRGANVLTF. The chain employs TRBV4-1 and TRBJ2-6; the D is unclear. The CDR3 contains 15 residues. V shed 3 bases and J shed 4 bases, with 10 bases lying between them. In germline, CDR1 is MGHRA, CDR2 YSYEKL.

V is TRBV7-9 and J is TRBJ2-1, with D unresolved. The CDR3 contains 13 residues. Trimming removed 1 base at V and 9 bases at J, with 10 bases between. The germline V gene encodes CDR1 SEHNR and CDR2 FQNEAQ (reference sequence). CDR3: CASSLVVGSEQFF. As DNA, the CDR3 is TGTGCCAGCAGCTTAGTGGTCGGAAGTGAGCAGTTCTTC.

V and J are TRBV27 and TRBJ2-1, with D possibly matching TRBD2 (6 bases). Trimming pared 3 bases from V and 10 bases from J, leaving 7 bases between. Germline V gives CDR1 MNHEY, CDR2 SMNVEV (reference sequence). The CDR3 consists of 11 residues. The CDR3 sequence is CASSLGREQFF. For the CDR3, the DNA is TGTGCCAGCAGTTTGGGGAGGGAGCAGTTCTTC.

The V gene is TRBV20-1, the J gene TRBJ1-2, with 9 bases aligning to TRBD1. The CDR3 runs to 13 residues. With 5 bases clipped from V and 8 bases from J, the junction kept 9 bases outside the gene matches. Germline-derived CDR1 and CDR2 are DFQATT and SNEGSKA (reference sequence). DNA of the CDR3: TGCAGTGCTTTTCTGGGACAGGGTCAAGGCTACACCTTC. Protein sequence: CSAFLGQGQGYTF.

V usage is TRBV20-1 and J usage is TRBJ2-1, with TRBD2 matching 11 bases. CDR3 length equals 15 residues. V shed 3 bases, J shed 5 bases, and the junction held 6 bases outside the gene matches. Germline-derived CDR1 and CDR2 are DFQATT and SNEGSKA (reference sequence). The CDR3 DNA follows: TGCAGTGCTAGGGTAGCGGGAGGGCCTAACAATGAGCAGTTCTTC. The encoded protein is CSARVAGGPNNEQFF.

This clonotype was counted a single time. The V gene is TRBV27, the J gene TRBJ2-1; a weak D match, TRBD1 (5 bases). Germline lookup yields CDR1 MNHEY and CDR2 SMNVEV (reference sequence). Trimming removed 10 bases at V and 0 bases at J, with 13 bases between. This CDR3 is built from 14 residues. The CDR3 reads CATQGLSSYNEQFF. CDR3 DNA sequence: TGTGCCACCCAGGGCCTGAGCTCCTACAATGAGCAGTTCTTC.

Only a few counts were recorded for this clonotype. The junction shows a germline mismatch at one end, possibly a read error. The rearrangement links TRBV6-5 to TRBJ2-7, with TRBD2 identical over 8 bases. Germline V CDR1 and CDR2: MNHEY, SVGAGI. This CDR3 is 13 amino acids long. CDR3 nucleotide sequence: TGTGCCAGTAGTTCGGGGGGGTCCTACGAGCAGTACTTC. Translation: CASSSGGSYEQYF.

V is TRBV6-5 and J is TRBJ1-2; TRBD1 is a possible D gene (6 bases). There are 14 residues in the CDR3. Germline CDR1 MNHEY, CDR2 SVGAGI. Trimming took 0 bases from V and 4 from J, leaving 9 bases between them. CDR3 residues: CASSYSQGVYGYTF. In DNA, the CDR3 is TGTGCCAGCAGTTACTCACAGGGTGTCTATGGCTACACCTTC.

V usage is TRBV28 and J usage is TRBJ2-7, with D perhaps matching TRBD1 (6 bases). The V gene lost 5 bases and the J gene lost 2 bases, with 22 bases spanning the gap. The CDR3 is made up of 17 amino acids. Germline lookup yields CDR1 MDHEN and CDR2 SYDVKM. The CDR3 nucleotides are TGTGCCAGCAGTCAGAAGGTAACAGGGATAGGACCCTACGAGCAGTACTTC. Translation: CASSQKVTGIGPYEQYF. The entire variable domain, with the rest obtained from reference TRBV28 and TRBJ2-7, is as follows: DVKVTQSSRYLVKRTGEKVFLECVQDMDHENMFWYRQDPGLGLRLIYFSYDVKMKEKGDIPEGYSVSREKKERFSLILESASTNQTSMYLCASSQKVTGIGPYEQYFGPGTRLTVT.

This chain links TRBV19 with TRBJ2-1, with D perhaps being TRBD1 or TRBD2 (6 bases each). The V gene's germline CDR1 is LNHDA and CDR2 SQIVND (reference sequence). The ends were cut back, 7 bases at V and 4 bases at J, with 14 bases in the middle. This CDR3 is built from 14 residues. CDR3 in DNA: TGTGCCAGTAAAGGTGGGGGGCCTTACAATGAGCAGTTCTTC. Translation: CASKGGGPYNEQFF.

This chain connects TRBV27 to TRBJ2-5; a weak D match, TRBD1 (6 bases). The V gene's germline CDR1 is MNHEY and CDR2 SMNVEV (reference sequence). This CDR3 has 16 amino acids. V was cut by 6 bases and J by 4 bases, with 21 bases left in between. The DNA of the CDR3 is TGTGCCAGCAGAGGCAGGGGCAGCCAAATAGGAGAGACCCAGTACTTC. This translates into CASRGRGSQIGETQYF.

The CDR3 nucleotides read TGTGCCAGTAGTATAGGCCAATCTGGGGCCAACGTCCTGACTTTC. This sequence encodes CASSIGQSGANVLTF. This chain joins TRBV19 and TRBJ2-6; D not resolved. Germline V gives CDR1 LNHDA, CDR2 SQIVND (reference sequence). The CDR3 runs to 15 residues. Deletions cut 1 base from V and 1 base from J, with 5 bases between.

The chain uses TRBV27 and TRBJ2-7; TRBD2 might be the D (6 bases). V was clipped by 3 bases and J by 4 bases, with 19 bases between them. Germline V gene lookup returns CDR1 MNHEY and CDR2 SMNVEV (reference sequence). The CDR3 is 16 amino acids. The CDR3 loop reads CASSFLTGTGVYEQYF. CDR3 DNA: TGTGCCAGCAGTTTTTTAACTGGGACGGGGGTTTACGAGCAGTACTTC.

The chain links TRBV5-4 to TRBJ2-3; D is unclear. This CDR3 is built from 15 residues. Germline CDR1 is SGHNT and CDR2 is YYREEE (reference sequence). Trimming pared 4 bases from V and 1 base from J, leaving 13 bases between. The CDR3 here is CASSPLTGGTDTQYF. For the CDR3, the DNA is TGTGCCAGCAGCCCCCTAACCGGAGGCACAGATACGCAGTATTTT.

V usage is TRBV5-4 and J usage is TRBJ1-1; D possibly corresponds to TRBD1 (5 bases). The germline V gene encodes CDR1 SGHNT and CDR2 YYREEE (reference sequence). Trimming shortened V by 4 bases and J by 3 bases, and 7 bases separated the two germline ends. The CDR3 is 12 residues long. The CDR3 sequence is CASSGGYTEAFF. For the CDR3, the DNA is TGTGCCAGCAGCGGGGGGTACACTGAAGCTTTCTTT. Using reference TRBV5-4 and TRBJ1-1 for the parts outside the CDR3, the full variable domain is ETGVTQSPTHLIKTRGQQVTLRCSSQSGHNTVSWYQQALGQGPQFIFQYYREEENGRGNFPPRFSGLQFPNYSSELNVNALELDDSALYLCASSGGYTEAFFGQGTRLTVV.

This chain joins TRBV5-6 and TRBJ2-7, with D perhaps matching TRBD1 (5 bases). The ends were cut back, 4 bases at V and 3 bases at J, with 14 bases in the middle. Germline values: CDR1 SGHDT, CDR2 YYEEEE. The length of the CDR3 is 14 residues. CDR3 protein: CASSPEDTNYEQYF. The CDR3 bases are TGTGCCAGCAGCCCAGAGGACACGAACTACGAGCAGTACTTC.

The rearrangement links TRBV20-1 to TRBJ1-3; the D gene is possibly TRBD1 (5 bases). Germline CDR1 reads DFQATT; CDR2 reads SNEGSKA (reference sequence). The CDR3 consists of 16 residues. Trimming removed 0 bases at V and 2 bases at J, with 14 bases between. The CDR3 protein is CSARDLRGEAGNTIYF. As DNA, the CDR3 is TGCAGTGCTAGAGATCTGAGAGGGGAGGCTGGAAACACCATATATTTT.

This rearrangement joins TRBV27 to TRBJ2-7; D is possibly TRBD1 or TRBD2 (5 bases each). The V end lost 5 bases, the J end lost 2 bases, and 10 bases lay between the germline ends. The CDR3 runs 13 residues. CDR1 and CDR2 from the germline V gene are MNHEY and SMNVEV (reference sequence). The CDR3 region is CASSEGIPYEQYF. The DNA for the CDR3 is TGTGCCAGCAGTGAGGGGATTCCCTACGAGCAGTACTTC.

The V and J genes are TRBV19 and TRBJ1-5, with unresolved D. The CDR3 length is 12 residues. Trimming shortened V by 5 bases and J by 5 bases, and 7 bases separated the two germline ends. The germline CDR1 and CDR2 sequences are LNHDA and SQIVND (reference sequence). CDR3 coding DNA: TGTGCCAGTAGTGTCGCCGATCAGCCCCAGCATTTT. Translation gives CASSVADQPQHF.